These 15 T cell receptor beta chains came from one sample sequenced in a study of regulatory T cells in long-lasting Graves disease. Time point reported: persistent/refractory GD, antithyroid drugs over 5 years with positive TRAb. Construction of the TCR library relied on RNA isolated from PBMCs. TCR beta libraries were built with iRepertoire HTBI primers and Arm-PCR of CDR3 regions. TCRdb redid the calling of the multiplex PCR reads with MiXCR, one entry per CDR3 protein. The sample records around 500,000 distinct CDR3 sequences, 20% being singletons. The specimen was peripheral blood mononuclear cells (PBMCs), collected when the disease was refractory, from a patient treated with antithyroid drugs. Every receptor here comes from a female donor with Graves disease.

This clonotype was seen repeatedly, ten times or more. The CDR3 loop is CASSQTSGSLETQYF. The CDR3, as DNA: TGTGCCAGCAGTCAGACTAGCGGGAGTTTAGAGACCCAGTACTTC. V usage is TRBV12-3 or TRBV12-4 and J usage is TRBJ2-5, with 12 bases that match TRBD2. V gave up 5 bases and J gave up 4 bases; unmatched junction bases: 5. This CDR3 is built from 15 residues.

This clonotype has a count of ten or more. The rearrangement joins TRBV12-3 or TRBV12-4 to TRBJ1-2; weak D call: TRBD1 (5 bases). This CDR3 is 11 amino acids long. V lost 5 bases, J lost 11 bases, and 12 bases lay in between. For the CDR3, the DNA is TGTGCCAGCAGTCTCGGGACCCATTACACCTTC. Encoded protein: CASSLGTHYTF.

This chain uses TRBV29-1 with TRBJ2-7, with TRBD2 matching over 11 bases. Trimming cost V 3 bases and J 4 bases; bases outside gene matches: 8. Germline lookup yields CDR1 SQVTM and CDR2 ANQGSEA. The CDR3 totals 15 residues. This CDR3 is CSVEVSGRAEYEQYF. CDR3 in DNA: TGCAGCGTTGAGGTTAGCGGGAGGGCGGAATACGAGCAGTACTTC.

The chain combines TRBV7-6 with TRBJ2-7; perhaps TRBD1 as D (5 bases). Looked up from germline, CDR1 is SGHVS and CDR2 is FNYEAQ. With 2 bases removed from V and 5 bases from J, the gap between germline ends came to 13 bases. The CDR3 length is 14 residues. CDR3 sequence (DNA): TGTGCCAGCAGCTTACAAGGGGTCGTTGACGAGCAGTACTTC. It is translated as CASSLQGVVDEQYF. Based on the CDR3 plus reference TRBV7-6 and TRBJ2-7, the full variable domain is GAGVSQSPRYKVTKRGQDVALRCDPISGHVSLYWYRQALGQGPEFLTYFNYEAQQDKSGLPNDRFSAERPEGSISTLTIQRTEQRDSAMYRCASSLQGVVDEQYFGPGTRLTVT.

This CDR3 is CASSLIGQGFSYEQYF. The DNA of the CDR3 is TGTGCCAGCAGTTTAATCGGACAGGGCTTTTCCTACGAGCAGTACTTC. This chain links TRBV27 with TRBJ2-7, with TRBD1 identical over 8 bases. The CDR3 spans 16 residues. Trimming at V came to 2 bases and at J to 1 base, leaving 7 bases not matched to a gene. CDR1 is MNHEY, CDR2 SMNVEV, per germline (reference sequence).

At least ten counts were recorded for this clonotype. CDR3 loop: CASSERVRQAKNIQYF. The CDR3 nucleotides are TGTGCCAGCAGTGAACGGGTTCGACAAGCCAAAAACATTCAGTACTTC. The chain is built from TRBV2 and TRBJ2-4; D uncertain. Germline lookup yields CDR1 SNHLY and CDR2 FYNNEI. Trimming took 2 bases from V and 0 from J, leaving 11 bases between them. This CDR3 has 16 residues.

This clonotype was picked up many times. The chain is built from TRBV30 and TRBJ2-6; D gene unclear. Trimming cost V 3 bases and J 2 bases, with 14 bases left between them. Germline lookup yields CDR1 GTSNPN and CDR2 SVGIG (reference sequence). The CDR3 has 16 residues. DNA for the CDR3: TGTGCCTGGAGCCCCATTTTCGGAGCTGGGGCCAACGTCCTGACTTTC. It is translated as CAWSPIFGAGANVLTF.

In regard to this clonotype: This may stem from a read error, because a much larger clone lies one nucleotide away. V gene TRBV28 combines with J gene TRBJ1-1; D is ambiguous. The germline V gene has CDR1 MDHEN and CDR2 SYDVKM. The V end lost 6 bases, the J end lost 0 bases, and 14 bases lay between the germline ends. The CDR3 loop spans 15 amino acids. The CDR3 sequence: CASSPWSSLNTEAFF. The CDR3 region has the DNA TGTGCCAGCAGCCCATGGAGCAGTTTGAACACTGAAGCTTTCTTT.

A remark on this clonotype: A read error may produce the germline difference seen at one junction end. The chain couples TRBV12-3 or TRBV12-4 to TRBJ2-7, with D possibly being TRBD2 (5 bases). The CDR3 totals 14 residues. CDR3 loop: CAGSPGSDSYEQYF. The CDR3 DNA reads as TGTGCCGGCAGTCCGGGGAGTGATTCCTACGAGCAGTACTTC.

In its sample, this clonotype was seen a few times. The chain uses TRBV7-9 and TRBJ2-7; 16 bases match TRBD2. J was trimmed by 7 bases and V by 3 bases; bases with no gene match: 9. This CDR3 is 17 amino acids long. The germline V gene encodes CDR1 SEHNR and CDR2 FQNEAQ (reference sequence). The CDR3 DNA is TGTGCCAGCAGCTTCTTCCTCGGGACTAGCGGGAGGGGAGAGCAGTACTTC. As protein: CASSFFLGTSGRGEQYF.

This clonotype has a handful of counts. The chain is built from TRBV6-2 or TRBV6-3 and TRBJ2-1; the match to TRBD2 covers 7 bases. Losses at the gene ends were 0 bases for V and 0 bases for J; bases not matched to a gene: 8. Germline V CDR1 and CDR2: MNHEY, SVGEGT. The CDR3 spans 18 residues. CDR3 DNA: TGTGCCAGCAGTTACTCGCCCTTTGGCGGGAGCTCCTACAATGAGCAGTTCTTC. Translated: CASSYSPFGGSSYNEQFF.

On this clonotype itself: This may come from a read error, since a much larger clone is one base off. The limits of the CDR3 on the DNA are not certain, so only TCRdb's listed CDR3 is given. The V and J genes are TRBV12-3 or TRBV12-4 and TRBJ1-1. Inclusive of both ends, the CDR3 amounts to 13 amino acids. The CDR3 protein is CASSFGSGGRALF.

CDR3 sequence reads: CASTRGDSNQETQYF. In DNA, the CDR3 is TGTGCCAGCACACGGGGGGACAGCAACCAAGAGACCCAGTACTTC. The V and J genes are TRBV6-2 or TRBV6-3 and TRBJ2-5; D is tentatively TRBD1 or TRBD2 (7 bases each). V dropped 7 bases and J dropped 0 bases, with 15 bases sitting between them. The CDR3 has 15 amino acids. Germline CDR1 reads MNHEY; CDR2 reads SVGEGT.

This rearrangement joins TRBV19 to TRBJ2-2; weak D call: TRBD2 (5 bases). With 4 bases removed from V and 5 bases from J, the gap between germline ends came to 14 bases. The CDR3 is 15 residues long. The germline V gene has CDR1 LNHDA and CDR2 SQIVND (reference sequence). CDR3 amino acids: CASSTGRAVTGELFF. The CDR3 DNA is TGTGCCAGTAGTACCGGAAGAGCGGTGACCGGGGAGCTGTTTTTT.

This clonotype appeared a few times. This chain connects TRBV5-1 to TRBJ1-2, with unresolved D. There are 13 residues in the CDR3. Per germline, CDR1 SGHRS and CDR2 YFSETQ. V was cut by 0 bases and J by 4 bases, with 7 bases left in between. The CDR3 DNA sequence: TGCGCCAGCAGCTTGGAGGAGGCCTATGGCTACACCTTC. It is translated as CASSLEEAYGYTF.